This T cell receptor (beta chain) is from a study of cytomegalovirus exposure and HLA in healthy donors. This PCR relied on a set of 60 Vbeta primers and 13 Jbeta primers. Sequenced by immunoSEQ multiplex PCR; TCRdb stores in-frame clones only, minus some. The sample shows over 95,000 clones, about 80% of them seen only once. V lost 4 bases, J lost 4 bases, and 14 bases lay in between. CDR1 is SGHAT, CDR2 FQNNGV, per germline. The CDR3 is 14 amino acids. The donors were healthy bone marrow donors. This clone was recorded a few times. The receptor was isolated from a human donor in good health. The sequenced sample consisted of PBMCs. This chain uses TRBV11-2 with TRBJ2-7; D ambiguous. CDR3 in DNA: TGTGCCAGCAGCTCAACTGACAAAGGATACGAGCAGTACTTC. As protein: CASSSTDKGYEQYF.